This record looks at one T cell receptor (beta chain) sequence and its context. Its specificity is not known. With 60 Vbeta and 13 Jbeta primers, the PCR was carried out. Clones were sequenced by immunoSEQ multiplex PCR, and TCRdb holds only the in-frame ones, with some missing. The table shows some 130,000 clones, with 80% occurring only once. V dropped 1 base and J dropped 3 bases, with 10 bases sitting between them. The germline V gene encodes CDR1 SGHAT and CDR2 FQNNGV. The CDR3 runs to 14 residues. This entry belongs to a study of cytomegalovirus exposure and HLA in healthy donors. Points from the study as a whole: Among TCR beta chains, those listed as cytomegalovirus-associated numbered some 170.

The material sequenced was PBMCs. This sequence joins TRBV11-2 and TRBJ2-7; D is unclear. This TCR derives from a male donor in good health and CMV-seronegative. CDR3: CASSLVSPGYEQYF. The CDR3 nucleotides read TGTGCCAGCAGCTTAGTTTCCCCGGGCTACGAGCAGTACTTC.